Following are 21 T cell receptor beta chains from one sample sequenced in a study of shared clonotypes between healthy human individuals. Here immunoSEQ multiplex PCR was the method, and the copy in TCRdb shows in-frame clones only, minus some. The sample has a few million clones, 95% seen once. Sequencing was carried out using naive CD4+ T cells sorted from blood. Subset specified: CD45RA+ positively selected. These receptors originate from a man aged 18 to 29 in good health.

V gene TRBV10-3 combines with J gene TRBJ1-2, with a possible D match to TRBD1 (5 bases). With 0 bases removed from V and 0 bases from J, the gap between germline ends came to 11 bases. Germline V gene lookup returns CDR1 ENHRY and CDR2 SYGVKD. The CDR3 runs 16 residues. The CDR3 region has the DNA TGTGCCATCAGTGAGTCAGTACAGGTTGCTAACTATGGCTACACCTTC. This codes for CAISESVQVANYGYTF.

This clone was recorded only once. The chain is built from TRBV4-1 and TRBJ2-3; D is undetermined. CDR3 length equals 15 residues. Germline V gene data show CDR1 as MGHRA and CDR2 as YSYEKL. The V end was cut by 2 bases, the J end by 0 bases, with 9 bases between. The CDR3 here is CASSQNERSTDTQYF. The CDR3 DNA is TGCGCCAGCAGCCAAAACGAGCGTAGCACAGATACGCAGTATTTT.

The rearrangement joins TRBV6-4 to TRBJ1-5; TRBD1 agrees at 9 bases. The trim removed 4 bases at V and 3 bases at J, leaving 4 bases unmatched. The CDR3 has 15 residues. Germline V gives CDR1 MRHNA, CDR2 SNTAGT. Written as DNA, the CDR3 is TGTGCCAGCAGTGCCGGGACAGGGTCCAATCAGCCCCAGCATTTT. The encoded protein is CASSAGTGSNQPQHF.

The V call is TRBV25-1, the J call TRBJ2-7; a possible D gene is TRBD1 (5 bases). Trimming took 6 bases from V and 7 from J, leaving 22 bases between them. The CDR3 is 15 residues long. From germline, CDR1 is MGHDK and CDR2 SYGVNS. CDR3 bases: TGTGCCAGCAGCCCAACAAGGCAGGGTTCTATAGAGCAGTACTTC. Amino acids: CASSPTRQGSIEQYF.

Concerning this clone: At the DNA level, this CDR3 is encoded by other sequences in the same sample as well. The chain links TRBV18 to TRBJ2-5, with D unresolved. CDR3 length: 13 residues. The V gene's germline CDR1 is KGHSH and CDR2 LQKENI. Trimming removed 2 bases from V and 1 base from J, with 5 bases in between. Here the CDR3 DNA reads TGTGCCAGCTCACCAGACACCCAAGAGACCCAGTACTTC. Its protein is CASSPDTQETQYF.

This chain links TRBV5-1 with TRBJ2-2; D may be TRBD1 (6 bases). Trimming cost V 4 bases and J 3 bases, with 13 bases left between them. Germline V lookup: CDR1 SGHRS, CDR2 YFSETQ. The length of the CDR3 is 15 residues. CDR3 amino acids: CASSRQGIDTGELFF. The DNA of the CDR3 is TGCGCCAGCAGCAGGCAGGGGATTGACACCGGGGAGCTGTTTTTT.

The chain combines TRBV28 with TRBJ1-6; 7 bases are shared with TRBD1. Germline CDR1 and CDR2: MDHEN and SYDVKM. V was clipped by 7 bases and J by 9 bases; unmatched bases: 9. CDR3 length equals 14 residues. The CDR3 spells CASTDPGGISPLHF. CDR3 bases: TGTGCCAGCACCGACCCAGGGGGAATTTCACCCCTCCACTTT. Complete variable domain (other parts from reference TRBV28 and TRBJ1-6): DVKVTQSSRYLVKRTGEKVFLECVQDMDHENMFWYRQDPGLGLRLIYFSYDVKMKEKGDIPEGYSVSREKKERFSLILESASTNQTSMYLCASTDPGGISPLHFGNGTRLTVT.

The chain recombines TRBV19 with TRBJ2-7, with a tentative D call TRBD2 (5 bases). V was trimmed by 5 bases and J by 3 bases, leaving 17 bases between them. Germline CDR1 and CDR2: LNHDA and SQIVND (reference sequence). This CDR3 has 15 amino acids. The CDR3 spells CASSLSGSRDYEQYF. The CDR3 coding sequence is TGTGCCAGTAGTCTATCGGGGTCGAGGGACTACGAGCAGTACTTC.

The chain uses TRBV7-2 and TRBJ2-7, with TRBD2 matching over 10 bases. The CDR3 loop spans 15 amino acids. With V trimmed by 4 bases and J by 7 bases, 10 bases remained unmatched. Germline CDR1 reads SGHTA; CDR2 reads FQGNSA. CDR3: CASSYVLAGEDEQYF. In DNA form, the CDR3 reads TGTGCCAGCAGCTACGTGCTAGCGGGAGAAGATGAGCAGTACTTC. The full variable domain, rest sourced from reference TRBV7-2 and TRBJ2-7, is GAGVSQSPSNKVTEKGKDVELRCDPISGHTALYWYRQSLGQGLEFLIYFQGNSAPDKSGLPSDRFSAERTGGSVSTLTIQRTQQEDSAVYLCASSYVLAGEDEQYFGPGTRLTVT.

V gene TRBV13 combines with J gene TRBJ1-2; D call uncertain. The V gene's germline CDR1 is PRHDT and CDR2 FYEKMQ (reference sequence). The CDR3 totals 14 residues. The germline V and J ends were trimmed by 5 bases and 8 bases, with 18 bases remaining between them. The CDR3 bases are TGTGCCAGCAGCCCCGAAGGCGGGGAGGCGGGCTACACCTTC. It is translated as CASSPEGGEAGYTF.

The chain uses TRBV6-5 and TRBJ2-7; possibly TRBD1 for D (6 bases). The V end was cut by 6 bases, the J end by 4 bases, with 19 bases between. Germline V gives CDR1 MNHEY, CDR2 SVGAGI. The CDR3 consists of 15 residues. Written as DNA, the CDR3 is TGTGCCAGCAGCCCAAACAGGGTTAGTATGTACGAGCAGTACTTC. Its protein product is CASSPNRVSMYEQYF.

The gene calls are TRBV6-5 and TRBJ1-2; 9 bases are a match to TRBD1. From germline, CDR1 is MNHEY and CDR2 SVGAGI. This CDR3 is built from 13 residues. Trimming removed 7 bases from V and 5 bases from J; junction bases left unmatched: 5. The CDR3 coding sequence is TGTGCCAGCATGCTACAGGGGGCTTATGGCTACACCTTC. The encoded protein is CASMLQGAYGYTF.

This clone has just a few counts. Other nucleotide sequences from this sample produce the same CDR3. The CDR3 loop reads CASSGQGNSPLHF. For the CDR3, the DNA is TGTGCCAGTTCGGGACAGGGAAACTCACCCCTCCACTTT. This chain connects TRBV2 to TRBJ1-6; TRBD1 matches at 9 bases. Trimming took 9 bases from V and 10 from J; bases not matched to a gene: 7. Germline assignment: CDR1 SNHLY and CDR2 FYNNEI. The CDR3 is 13 amino acids. Filled out from reference TRBV2 and TRBJ1-6, the complete variable domain reads EPEVTQTPSHQVTQMGQEVILRCVPISNHLYFYWYRQILGQKVEFLVSFYNNEISEKSEIFDDQFSVERPDGSNFTLKIRSTKLEDSAMYFCASSGQGNSPLHFGNGTRLTVT.

The J gene is TRBJ2-1, the V gene TRBV25-1; the match to TRBD1 covers 12 bases. Trimming took 6 bases from V and 6 from J; bases not matched to a gene: 3. Germline assignment: CDR1 MGHDK and CDR2 SYGVNS. This CDR3 is 14 amino acids long. This CDR3 is CASRGQGAPNEQFF. The CDR3 DNA follows: TGTGCCAGCAGGGGACAGGGGGCACCCAATGAGCAGTTCTTC.

Comment on this clone: This sample includes further DNA sequences coding for the same CDR3. The chain couples TRBV5-1 to TRBJ1-5; D gene unclear. The CDR3 spans 13 residues. CDR1 and CDR2 (germline): SGHRS, YFSETQ. V was shortened by 1 base and J by 4 bases, with 6 bases between the two germline ends. CDR3 amino acids: CASSLNGNQPQHF. The DNA for the CDR3 is TGCGCCAGCAGCTTGAACGGGAATCAGCCCCAGCATTTT.

V and J are TRBV28 and TRBJ1-6, with unresolved D. CDR1 and CDR2 (germline): MDHEN, SYDVKM. The ends were cut back, 6 bases at V and 0 bases at J, with 12 bases in the middle. The CDR3 extends over 16 amino acids. DNA of the CDR3: TGTGCCAGCAGCCGGGTCACGATCTCCTATAATTCACCCCTCCACTTT. Translating gives CASSRVTISYNSPLHF.

V is TRBV7-9 and J is TRBJ1-2, with D maybe TRBD1 (6 bases). Germline CDR1 is SEHNR and CDR2 is FQNEAQ (reference sequence). Trimming removed 5 bases at V and 2 bases at J, with 15 bases between. This CDR3 is built from 15 residues. The CDR3 coding sequence is TGTGCCAGCAGCCAACGGGGGACACCAAACTATGGCTACACCTTC. This codes for CASSQRGTPNYGYTF.

J is TRBJ1-1 and V is TRBV10-3; perhaps TRBD1 as D (5 bases). CDR1 ENHRY and CDR2 SYGVKD come from the germline V gene. The CDR3 runs 14 residues. Trimming took 6 bases from V and 4 from J, leaving 15 bases between them. The DNA for the CDR3 is TGTGCCATCAGAAACCGGGACCAGGGCACTGAAGCTTTCTTT. Translating it yields CAIRNRDQGTEAFF.

This clone has a single count. This chain joins TRBV6-6 and TRBJ1-2, with D unclear. The V and J ends lost 2 bases and 9 bases respectively, with 7 bases between them. Germline CDR1 reads MNHNY; CDR2 reads SVGAGI (reference sequence). This CDR3 is 11 amino acids long. The CDR3 loop reads CASSYLGSYTF. The CDR3 DNA sequence: TGTGCCAGCAGTTACCTCGGTAGCTACACCTTC.

The chain recombines TRBV6-1 with TRBJ1-2; 7 positions match TRBD1. Germline loops: CDR1 MNHNS, CDR2 SASEGT. V gave up 2 bases and J gave up 4 bases; unmatched junction bases: 7. The CDR3 is 15 amino acids. The CDR3 sequence: CASSESTGQFYGYTF. CDR3 in DNA: TGTGCCAGCAGTGAATCGACGGGACAGTTCTATGGCTACACCTTC.

V and J are TRBV6-1 and TRBJ1-1, with 10 bases identical to TRBD1. The CDR3 extends over 15 amino acids. Germline V CDR1 and CDR2: MNHNS, SASEGT. V shed 3 bases and J 4 bases; nucleotides not matched to a gene: 5. In DNA, the CDR3 is TGTGCCAGCAGTGAGGGGCGGACAGGGGGCACTGAAGCTTTCTTT. Translating it yields CASSEGRTGGTEAFF.